Listed here is a single TCR beta chain. Its antigen is not known. Preparation of the TCRbeta library used unique molecular identifiers. MiXCR, run by TCRdb on the PCR reads, gives a single entry per CDR3 protein. This table holds under 250,000 distinct CDR3 sequences, roughly a quarter found once. The CDR3 runs to 14 residues. Looked up from germline, CDR1 is GTSNPN and CDR2 is SVGIG (reference sequence). J lost 5 bases, V lost 6 bases, and 11 bases had no gene match. The entry originates in a study of T-cell reconstitution after alpha-beta-depleted transplantation in children. The study's findings and limits: Certain patients had high TCRbeta diversity at day 60, and it came from recipient T cells and thymic progenitors that survived.

The source was PBMCs, mostly from graft donor cells, collected 360 days after TCRalphabeta/CD19-depleted stem cell transplant. The chain uses TRBV30 and TRBJ2-5, with 8 positions matching TRBD1. This sequence was found in a female patient aged 2-10 years who had a stem cell transplant for congenital amegakaryocytic thrombocytopenia, so the T cells may come from the graft donor. The CDR3 coding sequence is TGTGCCTGCCCTCGGACAGGGTTTTTTGAGACCCAGTACTTC. The encoded protein is CACPRTGFFETQYF.